The 18 T cell receptor beta chains below come from one sample, sequenced in a study of cytomegalovirus exposure and HLA in healthy donors. Use of 60 Vbeta and 13 Jbeta primers characterized the PCR. The repertoire was sequenced with immunoSEQ multiplex PCR; TCRdb's copy has only in-frame clones and lacks some. Of 150,000 to 200,000 clones in the sample, about three quarters are singletons; the top ten hold 1.1%. Sequencing was done on a sample of PBMCs. These receptors originate from a woman aged 40 to 50 in good health and CMV-seronegative.

The chain links TRBV4-2 to TRBJ2-1; TRBD2 matches 7 bases. This CDR3 is built from 16 residues. The V segment lost 1 base and the J segment 5 bases; nucleotides outside the gene matches: 8. The germline CDR1 and CDR2 sequences are LGHNA and YNFKEQ. CDR3 sequence reads: CASSQGFIAGDNEQFF. The CDR3, as DNA: TGTGCCAGCAGCCAAGGATTCATCGCGGGAGACAATGAGCAGTTCTTC.

The chain recombines TRBV10-3 with TRBJ2-1, with TRBD2 matching 7 bases. The germline V gene encodes CDR1 ENHRY and CDR2 SYGVKD. Trimming removed 0 bases from V and 5 bases from J; junction bases left unmatched: 10. CDR3 length: 17 residues. This CDR3 reads CAISESFRASGDNEQFF. The CDR3 DNA reads TGTGCCATCAGTGAGTCTTTTAGGGCTAGCGGAGACAATGAGCAGTTCTTC.

This chain uses TRBV2 with TRBJ2-7; D perhaps matches TRBD1 (6 bases). The V gene lost 6 bases and the J gene lost 6 bases, with 12 bases spanning the gap. Looked up from germline, CDR1 is SNHLY and CDR2 is FYNNEI. The CDR3 loop spans 12 amino acids. This CDR3 is CASSPQGFEQYV. DNA for the CDR3: TGTGCCAGCAGCCCACAGGGATTCGAGCAGTACGTC.

The sample holds a few counts of this clone. The rearrangement uses TRBV7-3 and TRBJ2-1; 8 bases align to TRBD1. This CDR3 is built from 15 residues. Germline values: CDR1 SGHTA, CDR2 FQGTGA. V dropped 2 bases and J dropped 3; count of bases not matched to a gene: 3. In DNA, the CDR3 is TGTGCCAGCAGCTTAGAACAGGGGGTCTACAATGAGCAGTTCTTC. This codes for CASSLEQGVYNEQFF.

The chain is built from TRBV11-3 and TRBJ2-1; D possibly corresponds to TRBD2 (5 bases). The length of the CDR3 is 15 residues. Germline V gives CDR1 SGHNT, CDR2 YENEEA. The V and J ends lost 3 bases and 2 bases respectively, with 11 bases between them. CDR3 protein: CASSLDSGAYNEQFF. CDR3 in DNA: TGTGCCAGCAGCTTGGACTCCGGGGCCTACAATGAGCAGTTCTTC. Together with reference TRBV11-3 and TRBJ2-1, the CDR3 gives the full variable domain: EAGVVQSPRYKIIEKKQPVAFWCNPISGHNTLYWYLQNLGQGPELLIRYENEEAVDDSQLPKDRFSAERLKGVDSTLKIQPAELGDSAVYLCASSLDSGAYNEQFFGPGTRLTVL.

V is TRBV5-1 and J is TRBJ2-3, with D maybe TRBD1 (6 bases). The CDR3 covers 15 residues. The germline V and J ends were trimmed by 4 bases and 0 bases, with 12 bases remaining between them. In germline, CDR1 is SGHRS, CDR2 YFSETQ. CDR3 residues: CASSIGTHSTDTQYF. Written as DNA, the CDR3 is TGCGCCAGCAGCATCGGGACACATAGCACAGATACGCAGTATTTT.

This chain connects TRBV29-1 to TRBJ1-4, with D perhaps TRBD1 (6 bases). Germline V gene lookup returns CDR1 SQVTM and CDR2 ANQGSEA. The V and J ends lost 6 bases and 4 bases respectively, with 18 bases between them. CDR3 length: 15 amino acids. The CDR3 DNA sequence: TGCAGCGTCCCCGGGACATGGGGTCTTAATGAAAAACTGTTTTTT. Its translation: CSVPGTWGLNEKLFF.

DNA for the CDR3: TGTGCCAGCTCACCAGCTAGCGGCACAGATACGCAGTATTTT. Translated, it gives CASSPASGTDTQYF. The V and J genes are TRBV18 and TRBJ2-3; tentative D call: TRBD2 (6 bases). This CDR3 has 14 amino acids. Trimming stripped 2 bases from V and 1 base from J, with 7 bases between. Germline V gene data show CDR1 as KGHSH and CDR2 as LQKENI.

The chain couples TRBV6-6 to TRBJ2-3; D uncertain. The CDR3 spans 16 residues. Germline CDR1 and CDR2: MNHNY and SVGAGI (reference sequence). Trimming pared 3 bases from V and 5 bases from J, leaving 18 bases between. The CDR3 bases are TGTGCCAGCAGTTATCCCCCAACCGGTGGTCGAGATACGCAGTATTTT. Its translation: CASSYPPTGGRDTQYF.

V gene TRBV11-3 combines with J gene TRBJ2-2, with TRBD1 identical over 9 bases. The CDR3 covers 15 residues. The V and J ends lost 7 bases and 3 bases, in that order; junction bases with no gene match: 6. Germline V gene sequence: CDR1 SGHNT, CDR2 YENEEA. CDR3 residues: CASNPRQGDTGELFF. DNA of the CDR3: TGTGCCAGCAACCCTAGACAGGGGGACACCGGGGAGCTGTTTTTT.

The genes are TRBV28 and TRBJ2-6, with TRBD2 identical over 7 bases. V trimming: 5 bases; J trimming: 0 bases; junction bases outside the gene matches: 7. CDR3 length: 17 amino acids. Looked up from germline, CDR1 is MDHEN and CDR2 is SYDVKM. The CDR3 nucleotides read TGTGCCAGCAGTCCCGAGGGCGGGAGCTCTGGGGCCAACGTCCTGACTTTC. It encodes CASSPEGGSSGANVLTF.

V is TRBV5-4 and J is TRBJ1-1, with TRBD1 matching 9 bases. The V segment lost 5 bases and the J segment 1 base; nucleotides outside the gene matches: 6. CDR3 length equals 15 residues. CDR1 is SGHNT, CDR2 YYREEE, per germline (reference sequence). CDR3 coding DNA: TGTGCCAGCAGGGCCGGGACAGGGAGGAACACTGAAGCTTTCTTT. Its protein product is CASRAGTGRNTEAFF.

V usage is TRBV9 and J usage is TRBJ2-3, with 7 bases matching TRBD1. The CDR3 runs 12 residues. Germline-derived CDR1 and CDR2 are SGDLS and YYNGEE. After removal of 4 bases from V and 4 bases from J, the junction contained 0 bases not matched to a gene. CDR3 amino acids: CASSTGADTQYF. The CDR3 DNA is TGTGCCAGCAGCACAGGGGCAGATACGCAGTATTTT.

The V and J genes are TRBV10-3 and TRBJ2-7, with D tentatively TRBD1 (6 bases). This CDR3 is 14 amino acids long. V gave up 2 bases and J gave up 5 bases, with 13 bases separating them. Germline V CDR1 and CDR2: ENHRY, SYGVKD. The CDR3 protein is CAISEVGAPDEQYF. The CDR3 DNA sequence: TGTGCCATCAGTGAGGTGGGGGCCCCCGACGAGCAGTACTTC.

The chain is built from TRBV9 and TRBJ1-1, with a weak D call TRBD1 (6 bases). The V gene lost 6 bases and the J gene lost 1 base, with 10 bases spanning the gap. Looked up from germline, CDR1 is SGDLS and CDR2 is YYNGEE. The length of the CDR3 is 13 residues. The CDR3: CASNRRGNTEAFF. CDR3 coding DNA: TGTGCCAGCAACCGCAGGGGGAACACTGAAGCTTTCTTT.

The V and J genes are TRBV6-1 and TRBJ2-7; weak D call: TRBD2 (5 bases). CDR1 is MNHNS, CDR2 SASEGT, per germline. Trimming removed 8 bases at V and 7 bases at J, with 15 bases between. The CDR3 contains 12 residues. The CDR3 region is CASGVVASEQYF. CDR3 nucleotide sequence: TGTGCCAGCGGAGTGGTAGCGAGTGAGCAGTACTTC.

The J gene is TRBJ1-4, the V gene TRBV9; D call uncertain. In germline, CDR1 is SGDLS, CDR2 YYNGEE. This CDR3 spans 15 amino acids. V shed 5 bases and J shed 8 bases, with 19 bases lying between them. CDR3 protein: CASSPVAPGREKLFF. In DNA, the CDR3 is TGTGCCAGCAGTCCTGTAGCTCCCGGCCGGGAAAAACTGTTTTTT.

V and J are TRBV9 and TRBJ2-1; D is possibly TRBD1 (6 bases). V was pared by 2 bases and J by 7 bases, with 16 bases between. Germline assignment: CDR1 SGDLS and CDR2 YYNGEE. The CDR3 has 15 amino acids. For the CDR3, the DNA is TGTGCCAGCAGCGTTCAATTAGGGGGTGGGAATGAGCAGTTCTTC. It specifies CASSVQLGGGNEQFF.